Below are 8 T cell receptor beta chains sequenced from a single sample in a study of T cells in localized non-small cell lung cancer. Data came from immunoSEQ multiplex PCR; TCRdb stores just in-frame clones and leaves some out. The table records 43,000 or so clones, roughly 91% of them present only once. This material consisted of PBMCs, taken before any cancer treatment. The receptors here all came from a woman between 40 and 69 years old with stage II lung adenocarcinoma.

Notes on this clone: Its ends do not fully match the called genes, so a read error is possible. The rearrangement joins TRBV25-1 to TRBJ2-5, with TRBD1 matching over 8 bases. Looked up from germline, CDR1 is MGHDK and CDR2 is SYGVNS. There are 13 residues in the CDR3. CDR3 coding DNA: TGTGCCAGCAGTGAAACCGCAGGGGGCGGGGAAGACTTC. It specifies CASSETAGGGEDF.

The chain carries TRBV5-6 and TRBJ2-2; D is perhaps TRBD2 (5 bases). CDR1 SGHDT and CDR2 YYEEEE come from the germline V gene. The CDR3 contains 14 residues. Trimming pared 3 bases from V and 1 base from J, leaving 7 bases between. CDR3 coding DNA: TGTGCCAGCAGCTCCGGACTGAACACCGGGGAGCTGTTTTTT. Protein: CASSSGLNTGELFF.

The chain recombines TRBV2 with TRBJ2-1, with 11 bases identical to TRBD2. The germline V gene has CDR1 SNHLY and CDR2 FYNNEI. V was clipped by 2 bases and J by 4 bases; unmatched bases: 1. This CDR3 has 15 amino acids. The CDR3 is CASSERTSGYNEQFF. The CDR3 DNA reads as TGTGCCAGCAGTGAACGGACTAGCGGGTACAATGAGCAGTTCTTC.

J is TRBJ1-2 and V is TRBV29-1; a weak D match, TRBD1 (5 bases). The length of the CDR3 is 13 residues. Germline values: CDR1 SQVTM, CDR2 ANQGSEA. Trimming removed 7 bases at V and 8 bases at J, with 20 bases between. The CDR3 loop reads CSAPEGDASGYTF. The CDR3 coding sequence is TGCAGCGCCCCGGAAGGGGATGCGTCCGGCTACACCTTC.

This chain joins TRBV7-2 and TRBJ2-7; 9 bases are shared with TRBD1. Germline CDR1 and CDR2: SGHTA and FQGNSA. V lost 1 base to trimming and J lost 6 bases; unmatched junction nucleotides: 13. This CDR3 is 17 amino acids long. This chain's CDR3 is CASSLGGQGGWLAEQYF. The CDR3 DNA reads TGTGCCAGCAGCTTAGGGGGACAGGGTGGGTGGCTCGCCGAGCAGTACTTC.

V usage is TRBV5-1 and J usage is TRBJ1-1; weak D call: TRBD1 (5 bases). The CDR3 has 13 amino acids. The V end was cut by 0 bases, the J end by 4 bases, with 7 bases between. Germline CDR1 reads SGHRS; CDR2 reads YFSETQ. CDR3 residues: CASSLEGVTEAFF. The CDR3 nucleotides read TGCGCCAGCAGCTTGGAAGGGGTCACTGAAGCTTTCTTT.

The chain is built from TRBV2 and TRBJ2-5; 10 positions agree with TRBD2. The CDR3 covers 14 residues. Germline V CDR1 and CDR2: SNHLY, FYNNEI. V was clipped by 8 bases and J by 1 base; unmatched bases: 4. CDR3 coding DNA: TGTGCCAGCCTGGGACTAGCGTTCCAAGAGACCCAGTACTTC. It encodes CASLGLAFQETQYF.

The rearrangement joins TRBV5-1 to TRBJ1-4; D remains unclear. V lost 4 bases and J 0 bases, leaving 16 bases between the germline ends. The CDR3 sequence is 17 residues long. Germline V CDR1 and CDR2: SGHRS, YFSETQ. Here the CDR3 DNA reads TGCGCCAGCAGCCCATTTTCCGGTACTGCAACTAATGAAAAACTGTTTTTT. Amino acids: CASSPFSGTATNEKLFF.